These 20 T cell receptor beta chains originate from one sample sequenced in a study of blood T cell repertoires in COVID-19. The protocol was immunoSEQ multiplex PCR, while the TCRdb copy is restricted to in-frame clones and leaves out a portion. The top ten hold around 6% of the sample, which has about 160,000 clones, roughly 80% seen once. What was sequenced was PBMCs or T cells enriched from blood (not recorded which). These receptors came from a woman aged 40 to 50 with acute COVID-19.

V usage is TRBV10-3 and J usage is TRBJ1-2; tentative D call: TRBD1 (5 bases). Germline-derived CDR1 and CDR2 are ENHRY and SYGVKD. The CDR3 has 14 residues. Deletions cut 2 bases from V and 4 bases from J, with 11 bases between. The DNA of the CDR3 is TGTGCCATCAGTGAGCCAGGGTCTAGCTATGGCTACACCTTC. It encodes CAISEPGSSYGYTF.

The chain combines TRBV3-1 (or the pseudogene TRBV3-2) with TRBJ2-1, with TRBD2 as a possible D gene (6 bases). CDR1 is LGHDT, CDR2 YNNKEL, per germline (reference sequence). The CDR3 has 16 amino acids. The V gene lost 4 bases and the J gene lost 0 bases, with 13 bases spanning the gap. CDR3 bases: TGTGCCAGCAGCCCCCCCCGGGAGAGCTCCTACAATGAGCAGTTCTTC. Protein: CASSPPRESSYNEQFF.

The V and J genes are TRBV7-2 and TRBJ1-5; D is unresolved. Trimming took off 1 base at V and 1 base at J, with 5 bases between the two ends. Germline V gene data show CDR1 as SGHTA and CDR2 as FQGNSA. The CDR3 length is 14 residues. The CDR3 nucleotides are TGTGCCAGCAGCTTAGGGGCGAGCAATCAGCCCCAGCATTTT. Its protein product is CASSLGASNQPQHF.

The gene calls are TRBV5-1 and TRBJ2-3; 9 positions agree with TRBD2. The CDR3 has 15 residues. Trimming cost V 3 bases and J 3 bases; bases outside gene matches: 5. CDR1 and CDR2 from the germline V gene are SGHRS and YFSETQ. The CDR3 reads CASSSIAGVTDTQYF. DNA for the CDR3: TGCGCCAGCAGCTCAATAGCGGGAGTAACAGATACGCAGTATTTT.

V is TRBV10-3 and J is TRBJ2-3; 10 bases agree with TRBD1. V gave up 2 bases and J gave up 4 bases; unmatched junction bases: 0. The germline V gene encodes CDR1 ENHRY and CDR2 SYGVKD. The CDR3 consists of 14 residues. The CDR3 DNA sequence: TGTGCCATCAGTGAGGACAGGGGGCCAGATACGCAGTATTTT. This encodes CAISEDRGPDTQYF.

This chain links TRBV27 with TRBJ1-2; a weak D match, TRBD1 (6 bases). From germline, CDR1 is MNHEY and CDR2 SMNVEV (reference sequence). V lost 1 base and J lost 8, with 14 bases in between. The CDR3 consists of 14 residues. The DNA of the CDR3 is TGTGCCAGCAGTTTATTACCTCAAACAGGGGGCTACACCTTC. It is translated as CASSLLPQTGGYTF.

This clone was found once. This sequence joins TRBV18 and TRBJ2-3; 10 bases are shared with TRBD2. V shed 3 bases, J shed 0 bases, and the junction held 3 bases outside the gene matches. CDR1 and CDR2 (germline): KGHSH, LQKENI. This CDR3 has 16 amino acids. Here the CDR3 DNA reads TGTGCCAGCTCACCCTTAGCGGGGGGAAGCACAGATACGCAGTATTTT. Translating gives CASSPLAGGSTDTQYF.

The rearrangement joins TRBV30 to TRBJ1-1; D remains unclear. This CDR3 contains 16 residues. With 2 bases removed from V and 5 bases from J, the gap between germline ends came to 21 bases. Germline lookup yields CDR1 GTSNPN and CDR2 SVGIG (reference sequence). CDR3 nucleotide sequence: TGTGCCTGGAGTAAAGGATCCCGTGGCGGGGTAACTGAAGCTTTCTTT. Its translation is CAWSKGSRGGVTEAFF.

This chain uses TRBV12-3 or TRBV12-4 with TRBJ1-2, with TRBD1 as a possible D gene (6 bases). CDR3 size: 11 residues. V gave up 10 bases and J gave up 8 bases, with 14 bases separating them. The CDR3: CATGEGVGYTF. The CDR3 nucleotides read TGTGCCACCGGTGAGGGGGTAGGCTACACCTTC.

This chain uses TRBV6-1 with TRBJ1-1; D is perhaps TRBD1 (5 bases). This CDR3 region has 12 residues. The germline CDR1 and CDR2 sequences are MNHNS and SASEGT. The V end was cut by 2 bases, the J end by 10 bases, with 11 bases between. This chain's CDR3 is CASSEWGSGAFF. CDR3 DNA sequence: TGTGCCAGCAGTGAATGGGGCTCCGGAGCTTTCTTT.

The genes are TRBV4-1 and TRBJ2-1; 9 bases agree with TRBD2. Per germline, CDR1 MGHRA and CDR2 YSYEKL. The J segment lost 8 bases and the V segment lost 0 bases, leaving 8 bases of the junction unmatched. The CDR3 has 16 residues. CDR3 nucleotides: TGCGCCAGCAGCCAAGAAGACAGAAGCGGGAGGTATGAGCAGTTCTTC. This codes for CASSQEDRSGRYEQFF.

The chain has TRBV5-4 and TRBJ2-5, with 12 bases identical to TRBD2. The CDR3 consists of 16 residues. V shed 4 bases and J 5 bases; nucleotides not matched to a gene: 9. CDR1 SGHNT and CDR2 YYREEE come from the germline V gene (reference sequence). The CDR3 region is CASSHGTSGLAETQYF. CDR3 coding DNA: TGTGCCAGCAGCCACGGGACTAGCGGGTTGGCGGAGACCCAGTACTTC. Filled out from reference TRBV5-4 and TRBJ2-5, the complete variable domain reads ETGVTQSPTHLIKTRGQQVTLRCSSQSGHNTVSWYQQALGQGPQFIFQYYREEENGRGNFPPRFSGLQFPNYSSELNVNALELDDSALYLCASSHGTSGLAETQYFGPGTRLLVL.

V usage is TRBV10-1 and J usage is TRBJ1-4; D is unresolved. Germline assignment: CDR1 WNHNN and CDR2 SYGVQD (reference sequence). The CDR3 contains 13 residues. Between the trimmed V and J ends, which lost 3 bases and 6 bases, there was a span of 8 bases. CDR3 protein: CASSEAGDEKLFF. The DNA for the CDR3 is TGCGCCAGCAGTGAAGCGGGAGATGAAAAACTGTTTTTT.

The chain combines TRBV30 with TRBJ2-1; the match to TRBD1 covers 12 bases. V shed 5 bases and J 0 bases; nucleotides not matched to a gene: 2. The CDR3 totals 15 residues. CDR1 and CDR2 from the germline V gene are GTSNPN and SVGIG (reference sequence). CDR3 in amino acids: CAWGGQGASYNEQFF. DNA for the CDR3: TGTGCCTGGGGGGGACAGGGGGCCTCCTACAATGAGCAGTTCTTC.

J is TRBJ1-2 and V is TRBV19; the match to TRBD1 covers 7 bases. CDR3 length: 16 residues. Germline V lookup: CDR1 LNHDA, CDR2 SQIVND (reference sequence). The ends lost 5 bases at V and 1 base at J; junction bases unmatched: 10. DNA for the CDR3: TGTGCCAGTAGTTCGGGGGACAGACCCTATAACTATGGCTACACCTTC. Translated, it gives CASSSGDRPYNYGYTF.

The chain combines TRBV7-9 with TRBJ2-1; a weak D match, TRBD2 (6 bases). Between the trimmed V and J ends, which lost 6 bases and 0 bases, there was a span of 21 bases. The CDR3 sequence is 18 residues long. Germline CDR1 SEHNR, CDR2 FQNEAQ (reference sequence). The CDR3 coding sequence is TGTGCCAGCAGTCCCACTCAGGCACTAGCCCGCTCCTACAATGAGCAGTTCTTC. This sequence encodes CASSPTQALARSYNEQFF.

The chain has TRBV7-2 and TRBJ1-5; 8 nucleotides align to TRBD1. The CDR3 loop spans 14 amino acids. With 3 bases clipped from V and 5 bases from J, the junction kept 3 bases outside the gene matches. CDR1 and CDR2 (germline): SGHTA, FQGNSA. CDR3 amino acids: CASSFTGGYQPQHF. CDR3 DNA sequence: TGTGCCAGCAGCTTTACAGGGGGTTATCAGCCCCAGCATTTT. The whole variable domain, filled in from reference TRBV7-2 and TRBJ1-5, reads GAGVSQSPSNKVTEKGKDVELRCDPISGHTALYWYRQSLGQGLEFLIYFQGNSAPDKSGLPSDRFSAERTGGSVSTLTIQRTQQEDSAVYLCASSFTGGYQPQHFGDGTRLSIL.

CDR3: CASSATGYGYTF. CDR3 DNA: TGCGCCAGCAGCGCTACAGGGTATGGCTACACCTTC. The V gene is TRBV5-1, the J gene TRBJ1-2; the D gene is possibly TRBD1 (6 bases). CDR3 length: 12 amino acids. Between the trimmed V and J ends, which lost 4 bases and 5 bases, there was a span of 9 bases. The germline V gene encodes CDR1 SGHRS and CDR2 YFSETQ.

J is TRBJ1-6 and V is TRBV10-1, with unresolved D. CDR3 length: 13 amino acids. Trimming stripped 6 bases from V and 11 bases from J, with 14 bases between. From germline, CDR1 is WNHNN and CDR2 SYGVQD (reference sequence). The CDR3 sequence is CASSPSPGTPLHF. The CDR3 DNA follows: TGCGCCAGCAGCCCTAGTCCTGGAACACCCCTCCACTTT.

The V call is TRBV30, the J call TRBJ1-1; 9 bases are shared with TRBD1. This CDR3 has 16 residues. V gave up 2 bases and J gave up 7 bases; unmatched junction bases: 14. Germline values: CDR1 GTSNPN, CDR2 SVGIG (reference sequence). The CDR3 reads CAWSTPPDRGGLEAFF. In nucleotides, the CDR3 is TGTGCCTGGAGTACCCCTCCCGACAGGGGGGGCCTTGAAGCTTTCTTT.